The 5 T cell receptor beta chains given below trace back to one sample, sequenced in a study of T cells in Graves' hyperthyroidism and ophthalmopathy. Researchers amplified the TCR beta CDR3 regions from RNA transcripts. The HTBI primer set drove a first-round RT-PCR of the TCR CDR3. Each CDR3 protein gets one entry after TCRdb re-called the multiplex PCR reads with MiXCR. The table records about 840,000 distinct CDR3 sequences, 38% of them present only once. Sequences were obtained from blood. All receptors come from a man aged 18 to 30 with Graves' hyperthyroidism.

In DNA, the CDR3 is TGTGCCAGCAGTTTAGCGCGAAAAGGGTTCGAGCAGTACTTC. This sequence encodes CASSLARKGFEQYF. This sequence joins TRBV12-3 or TRBV12-4 and TRBJ2-7; D is unresolved. The V end lost 0 bases, the J end lost 6 bases, and 12 bases lay between the germline ends. This CDR3 has 14 amino acids.

The CDR3 here is CASSRWLGTDRYEQYF. The CDR3 nucleotides are TGTGCCAGCAGTCGTTGGCTCGGGACAGACCGCTACGAGCAGTACTTC. The chain combines TRBV7-3 with TRBJ2-7; 7 nucleotides align to TRBD1. V lost 6 bases and J lost 3; bases outside the gene matches: 14. This CDR3 contains 16 residues. Germline V CDR1 and CDR2: SGHTA, FQGTGA.

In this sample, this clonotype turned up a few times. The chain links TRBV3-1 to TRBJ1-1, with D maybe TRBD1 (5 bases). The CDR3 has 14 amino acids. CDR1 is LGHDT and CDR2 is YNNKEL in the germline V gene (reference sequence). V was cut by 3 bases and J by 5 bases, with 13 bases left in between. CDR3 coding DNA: TGTGCCAGCAGCCAGCAAGACAGCGGGACTGAAGCTTTCTTT. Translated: CASSQQDSGTEAFF.

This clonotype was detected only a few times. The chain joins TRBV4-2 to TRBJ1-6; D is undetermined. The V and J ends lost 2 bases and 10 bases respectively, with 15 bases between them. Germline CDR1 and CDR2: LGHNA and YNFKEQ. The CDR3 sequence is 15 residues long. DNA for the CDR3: TGTGCCAGCAGCCAACTCGGAGGAGGCGGCTCACCCCTCCACTTT. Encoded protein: CASSQLGGGGSPLHF.

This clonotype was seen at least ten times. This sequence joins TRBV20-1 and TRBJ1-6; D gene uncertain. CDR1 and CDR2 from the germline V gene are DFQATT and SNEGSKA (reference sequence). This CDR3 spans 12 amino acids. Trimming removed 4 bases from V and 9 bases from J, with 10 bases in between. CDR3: CSATDGPSPLHF. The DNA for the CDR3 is TGCAGTGCTACGGATGGGCCTTCACCCCTCCACTTT.